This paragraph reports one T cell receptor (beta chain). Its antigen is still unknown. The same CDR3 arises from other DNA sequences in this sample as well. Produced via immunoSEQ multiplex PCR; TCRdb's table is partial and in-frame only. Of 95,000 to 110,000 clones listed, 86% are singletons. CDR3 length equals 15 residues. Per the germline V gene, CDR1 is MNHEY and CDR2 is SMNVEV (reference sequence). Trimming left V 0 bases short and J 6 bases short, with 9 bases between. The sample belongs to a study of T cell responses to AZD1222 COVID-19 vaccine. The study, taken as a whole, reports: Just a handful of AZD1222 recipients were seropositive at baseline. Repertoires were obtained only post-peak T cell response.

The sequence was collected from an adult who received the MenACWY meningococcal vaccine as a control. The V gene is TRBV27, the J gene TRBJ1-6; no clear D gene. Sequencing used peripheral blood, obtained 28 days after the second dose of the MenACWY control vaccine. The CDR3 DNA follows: TGTGCCAGCAGTTTATCGAACGGGCGTAATTCACCCCTCCACTTT. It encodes CASSLSNGRNSPLHF.